This entry is about one T cell receptor (beta chain). The data stem from a study of blood T cell repertoires in COVID-19. The assay was immunoSEQ multiplex PCR, and TCRdb's table has in-frame clones only and misses some. Of approximately 120,000 clones in the sample, 70% to 90% were seen once. The length of the CDR3 is 15 residues. Looked up from germline, CDR1 is SNHLY and CDR2 is FYNNEI. V was clipped by 5 bases and J by 4 bases, with 17 bases between them. This TCR came from a human donor in a cohort sampled during active COVID-19. The V gene is TRBV2, the J gene TRBJ1-1; D is uncertain. The sequenced sample was peripheral blood. In DNA form, the CDR3 reads TGTGCCAGCAGTCCGGCGGGGAGTCGTGGCACTGAAGCTTTCTTT. As protein: CASSPAGSRGTEAFF.